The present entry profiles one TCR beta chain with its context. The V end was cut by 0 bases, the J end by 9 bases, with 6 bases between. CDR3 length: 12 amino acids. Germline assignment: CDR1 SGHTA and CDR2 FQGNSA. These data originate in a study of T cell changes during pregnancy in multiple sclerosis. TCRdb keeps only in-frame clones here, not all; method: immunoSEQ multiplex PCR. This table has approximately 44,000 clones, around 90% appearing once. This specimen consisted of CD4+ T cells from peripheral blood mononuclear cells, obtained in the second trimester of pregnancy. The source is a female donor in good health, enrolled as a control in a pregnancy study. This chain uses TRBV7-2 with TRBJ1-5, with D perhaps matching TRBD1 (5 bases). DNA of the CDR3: TGTGCCAGCAGCTTAGCCGGGGGGCCCCAGCATTTT. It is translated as CASSLAGGPQHF. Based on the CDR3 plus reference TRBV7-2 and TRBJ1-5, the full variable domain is GAGVSQSPSNKVTEKGKDVELRCDPISGHTALYWYRQSLGQGLEFLIYFQGNSAPDKSGLPSDRFSAERTGGSVSTLTIQRTQQEDSAVYLCASSLAGGPQHFGDGTRLSIL.